The 27 T cell receptor beta chains in this list originate from one sample, sequenced in a study of T-cell reconstitution after alpha-beta-depleted transplantation in children. The authors prepared the TCRbeta library with unique molecular identifiers. MiXCR was run by TCRdb on the PCR reads, yielding one entry per CDR3 protein. The data show 200,000 or so distinct CDR3 sequences, roughly 6.5% seen once. The input for sequencing was PBMCs, taken before TCRalphabeta/CD19-depleted stem cell transplant. These TCRs come from a girl under three years old with combined immunodeficiency, due to receive a stem cell transplant.

In its sample, this clonotype was seen many times. J is TRBJ2-1 and V is TRBV12-3 or TRBV12-4, with 11 bases matching TRBD2. V was pared by 6 bases and J by 7 bases, with 14 bases of the junction left unmatched. The CDR3 spans 17 residues. The CDR3 protein is CASSSPSISGGANEQFF. The CDR3 DNA sequence: TGTGCCAGCAGCTCCCCCTCCATTAGCGGGGGGGCGAATGAGCAGTTCTTC.

This clonotype has at least ten counts. The chain combines TRBV6-4 with TRBJ2-5; D is uncertain. CDR3 size: 13 residues. Germline CDR1 reads MRHNA; CDR2 reads SNTAGT. Trimming took 3 bases from V and 5 from J, leaving 10 bases between them. DNA of the CDR3: TGTGCCAGCAGTGAAGCGAAGATTGAGACCCAGTACTTC. Its translation is CASSEAKIETQYF.

This clonotype was seen repeatedly, ten times or more. In DNA form, the CDR3 reads TGCAGCGTTGAAGACCTAGCGGGGAGGTACAATGAGCAGTTCTTC. This encodes CSVEDLAGRYNEQFF. The chain recombines TRBV29-1 with TRBJ2-1, with 9 bases aligning to TRBD2. The CDR3 covers 15 residues. The V and J ends lost 0 bases and 4 bases, in that order; junction bases with no gene match: 4. Germline CDR1 reads SQVTM; CDR2 reads ANQGSEA.

This clonotype was detected a few times. This chain joins TRBV6-5 and TRBJ2-7, with 11 bases that match TRBD1. The germline V gene encodes CDR1 MNHEY and CDR2 SVGAGI. The V segment lost 2 bases and the J segment 0 bases; nucleotides outside the gene matches: 12. This CDR3 region has 19 residues. The CDR3 DNA sequence: TGTGCCAGCAGTTACAAGGGACAGGGGGTGTTCCCCAGCTCCTACGAGCAGTACTTC. Encoded protein: CASSYKGQGVFPSSYEQYF.

The chain employs TRBV20-1 and TRBJ1-3; no definite D call. The germline V and J ends were trimmed by 3 bases and 0 bases, with 6 bases remaining between them. CDR1 is DFQATT and CDR2 is SNEGSKA in the germline V gene (reference sequence). The CDR3 length is 13 residues. CDR3 DNA sequence: TGCAGTGCTAGGGTCTTCTCTGGAAACACCATATATTTT. Encoded protein: CSARVFSGNTIYF.

Many counts were recorded for this clonotype. The rearrangement links TRBV14 to TRBJ2-5; D is possibly TRBD2 (6 bases). V lost 1 base to trimming and J lost 5 bases, with 14 bases between them. This CDR3 is 15 amino acids long. Germline assignment: CDR1 SGHDN and CDR2 FVKESK. This CDR3 reads CASSQGLGLSETQYF. CDR3 DNA: TGTGCCAGCAGCCAAGGACTAGGGTTGTCGGAGACCCAGTACTTC.

This clonotype was found many times. This rearrangement joins TRBV29-1 to TRBJ2-1, with TRBD1 matching 9 bases. The germline V gene has CDR1 SQVTM and CDR2 ANQGSEA. The CDR3 sequence is 15 residues long. J lost 4 bases, V lost 5 bases, and 9 bases had no gene match. The CDR3 DNA reads as TGCAGCGTTAAGCACAGGGGGCCCGGGTACAATGAGCAGTTCTTC. Translating gives CSVKHRGPGYNEQFF.

V is TRBV10-3 and J is TRBJ2-7; a possible D gene is TRBD2 (6 bases). The ends were cut back, 6 bases at V and 7 bases at J, with 13 bases in the middle. CDR1 is ENHRY, CDR2 SYGVKD, per germline. There are 12 residues in the CDR3. The DNA for the CDR3 is TGTGCCATCAGGGGCGGGGAAGGGGAGCAGTACTTC. It specifies CAIRGGEGEQYF.

This clonotype appeared many times. The V gene is TRBV29-1, the J gene TRBJ2-2; TRBD1 aligns across 7 bases. This CDR3 contains 14 residues. J was trimmed by 2 bases and V by 5 bases; bases with no gene match: 5. Per the germline V gene, CDR1 is SQVTM and CDR2 is ANQGSEA. The CDR3 spells CSVFGTANTGELFF. The CDR3 region has the DNA TGCAGCGTTTTTGGGACAGCAAACACCGGGGAGCTGTTTTTT.

This clonotype has at least ten counts. The chain couples TRBV11-3 to TRBJ1-1; the match to TRBD1 covers 7 bases. Germline V lookup: CDR1 SGHNT, CDR2 YENEEA. Germline trimming cut 4 bases from V and 1 base from J; bases unmatched to any gene: 6. CDR3 size: 15 residues. The CDR3, as DNA: TGTGCCAGCAGCTCGGGGACAGTAAGGAACACTGAAGCTTTCTTT. This encodes CASSSGTVRNTEAFF. Full variable domain (remainder filled in from reference TRBV11-3 and TRBJ1-1): EAGVVQSPRYKIIEKKQPVAFWCNPISGHNTLYWYLQNLGQGPELLIRYENEEAVDDSQLPKDRFSAERLKGVDSTLKIQPAELGDSAVYLCASSSGTVRNTEAFFGQGTRLTVV.

On this clonotype itself: Being one base from a much bigger clone, this may be a read error. J is TRBJ2-7 and V is TRBV10-3; the D is unclear. The CDR3 contains 14 residues. Germline CDR1 and CDR2: ENHRY and SYGVKD. The CDR3: CDISEPLSDIEQYF. CDR3 DNA: TGTGACATCAGTGAGCCCTTGTCCGACATCGAGCAGTACTTC.

The sample holds many counts of this clonotype. The chain links TRBV20-1 to TRBJ2-3; 11 nucleotides agree with TRBD2. V trimming: 0 bases; J trimming: 2 bases; junction bases outside the gene matches: 10. Germline V lookup: CDR1 DFQATT, CDR2 SNEGSKA (reference sequence). The CDR3 totals 18 residues. This CDR3 reads CSARDVLAGGDITDTQYF. Written as DNA, the CDR3 is TGCAGTGCTAGAGATGTCCTAGCGGGAGGTGATATCACAGATACGCAGTATTTT.

This chain uses TRBV20-1 with TRBJ2-7, with D perhaps assigned TRBD1 or TRBD2 (5 bases each). With 5 bases removed from V and 0 bases from J, the gap between germline ends came to 14 bases. CDR1 and CDR2 from the germline V gene are DFQATT and SNEGSKA (reference sequence). CDR3 length equals 14 residues. CDR3 DNA sequence: TGCAGTGCTGGGAATCCGGGGCTCTCCTACGAGCAGTACTTC. Protein sequence: CSAGNPGLSYEQYF.

This clonotype was seen at least ten times. The rearrangement links TRBV29-1 to TRBJ2-1; no clear D. The CDR3 is 12 residues long. Trimming shortened V by 8 bases and J by 6 bases, and 14 bases separated the two germline ends. The germline gives CDR1 SQVTM, CDR2 ANQGSEA. CDR3 coding DNA: TGCAGCCTCAAAAATTCGGCCAATGAGCAGTTCTTC. It encodes CSLKNSANEQFF.

This clonotype came up many times. The chain recombines TRBV5-1 with TRBJ1-4; D not certain. V was shortened by 2 bases and J by 7 bases, with 15 bases between the two germline ends. The CDR3 is 15 residues long. The germline gives CDR1 SGHRS, CDR2 YFSETQ. The CDR3: CASSLQPPEGEKLFF. Written as DNA, the CDR3 is TGCGCCAGCAGCTTACAGCCTCCGGAGGGTGAAAAACTGTTTTTT.

This clonotype was seen a handful of times. This chain links TRBV28 with TRBJ2-7, with D possibly TRBD1 on 5 matching bases. From germline, CDR1 is MDHEN and CDR2 SYDVKM. V shed 5 bases and J shed 0 bases, with 17 bases lying between them. The CDR3 spans 16 residues. The CDR3 bases are TGTGCCAGCAGTAGGTCCCGAGACAGCCCCTCCTACGAGCAGTACTTC. Translation gives CASSRSRDSPSYEQYF.

This clonotype showed up many times. The CDR3 sequence is CASSELGPSPYEQYF. The CDR3 DNA follows: TGTGCCAGCAGTGAATTGGGGCCAAGCCCCTACGAGCAGTACTTC. The V gene is TRBV25-1, the J gene TRBJ2-7; D is possibly TRBD1 (5 bases). The CDR3 extends over 15 amino acids. The V end lost 1 base, the J end lost 2 bases, and 12 bases lay between the germline ends. CDR1 is MGHDK, CDR2 SYGVNS, per germline.

This clonotype was observed at least ten times. The chain combines TRBV29-1 with TRBJ1-2, with no clear D. The length of the CDR3 is 14 residues. Germline values: CDR1 SQVTM, CDR2 ANQGSEA. Trimming removed 3 bases at V and 2 bases at J, with 13 bases between. The CDR3 loop is CSVEPVAGNYGYTF. CDR3 in DNA: TGCAGCGTTGAGCCCGTTGCGGGGAACTATGGCTACACCTTC.

This clonotype was detected ten times or more. V usage is TRBV3-1 and J usage is TRBJ2-1, with TRBD2 matching over 8 bases. CDR3 length: 15 amino acids. Germline V gene lookup returns CDR1 LGHDT and CDR2 YNNKEL (reference sequence). J was trimmed by 5 bases and V by 0 bases; bases with no gene match: 3. CDR3 protein: CASSQDGRGDNEQFF. For the CDR3, the DNA is TGTGCCAGCAGCCAAGACGGGCGGGGGGACAATGAGCAGTTCTTC.

This clonotype was counted at least ten times. V usage is TRBV27 and J usage is TRBJ2-1; 10 nucleotides line up with TRBD2. The J segment lost 5 bases and the V segment lost 4 bases, leaving 2 bases of the junction unmatched. This CDR3 is 14 amino acids long. Germline V gene data show CDR1 as MNHEY and CDR2 as SMNVEV (reference sequence). CDR3 nucleotides: TGTGCCAGCAGTTCCGGGACTAGCGACAATGAGCAGTTCTTC. It yields the protein CASSSGTSDNEQFF.

This clonotype was seen many times. J is TRBJ1-2 and V is TRBV29-1, with 7 bases fitting TRBD1. The CDR3 runs 17 residues. V shed 5 bases and J 0 bases; nucleotides not matched to a gene: 15. CDR1 SQVTM and CDR2 ANQGSEA come from the germline V gene. The CDR3 DNA follows: TGCAGCGTTCCTCGGAACTGGGACAGCATAGCTAACTATGGCTACACCTTC. Translation gives CSVPRNWDSIANYGYTF.

This clonotype occurred a few times. The chain carries TRBV27 and TRBJ2-2; 9 bases are a match to TRBD2. From germline, CDR1 is MNHEY and CDR2 SMNVEV (reference sequence). The length of the CDR3 is 16 residues. J lost 3 bases, V lost 7 bases, and 9 bases had no gene match. The CDR3 region is CASKPGGGADTGELFF. In DNA form, the CDR3 reads TGTGCCAGCAAGCCCGGCGGGGGGGCAGACACCGGGGAGCTGTTTTTT.

Remarks on this clonotype: A read error may be the cause here, since a much bigger clone is one base away. The conserved closing phenylalanine or tryptophan is absent in this CDR3, likely reflecting a read error. The rearrangement links TRBV7-8 to TRBJ2-7, with D maybe TRBD2 (6 bases). Trimming left V 5 bases short and J 5 bases short, with 16 bases between. Germline loops: CDR1 SGHVS, CDR2 FQNEAQ. The CDR3 extends over 14 amino acids. The CDR3 spells CASSRMGGINEQYY. For the CDR3, the DNA is TGTGCCAGCAGCCGAATGGGCGGGATCAACGAGCAGTACTAC.

Ten or more counts support this clonotype. This chain links TRBV29-1 with TRBJ1-1; a weak D match, TRBD1 (5 bases). The CDR3 totals 15 residues. Deletions cut 5 bases from V and 0 bases from J, with 16 bases between. Germline-derived CDR1 and CDR2 are SQVTM and ANQGSEA. CDR3 in DNA: TGCAGCGTTCTTCGCCGGGCAGGGATGAACACTGAAGCTTTCTTT. Translating it yields CSVLRRAGMNTEAFF.

At least ten counts were recorded for this clonotype. The chain uses TRBV13 and TRBJ2-3; D possibly corresponds to TRBD1 (6 bases). The germline CDR1 and CDR2 sequences are PRHDT and FYEKMQ (reference sequence). The CDR3 covers 16 residues. V was trimmed by 0 bases and J by 0 bases, leaving 10 bases between them. CDR3 protein: CASSLGQGSSTDTQYF. The CDR3 DNA sequence: TGTGCCAGCAGCTTAGGACAGGGAAGCAGCACAGATACGCAGTATTTT.

The gene calls are TRBV12-3 or TRBV12-4 and TRBJ1-1; TRBD1 agrees at 7 bases. With 6 bases clipped from V and 4 bases from J, the junction kept 2 bases outside the gene matches. The CDR3 is 12 residues long. The CDR3 reads CASRQGGTEAFF. The CDR3, as DNA: TGTGCCAGCAGGCAGGGGGGCACTGAAGCTTTCTTT.

In this sample, this clonotype turned up many times. V usage is TRBV15 and J usage is TRBJ1-1; 9 bases fit TRBD1. The CDR3 sequence is 15 residues long. The V gene end was trimmed by 5 bases and the J gene end by 1 base; junction bases not matched to a gene: 5. CDR1 and CDR2 from the germline V gene are LNHNV and YYDKDF (reference sequence). CDR3 nucleotide sequence: TGTGCCACCAGCGCTGACAGGGGGTGGAACACTGAAGCTTTCTTT. Protein product: CATSADRGWNTEAFF.